What follows are 15 T cell receptor beta chains derived from one specimen sequenced in a study of blood T cell repertoires in COVID-19. The method was immunoSEQ multiplex PCR; TCRdb's version includes in-frame clones alone and lacks a portion of them. This sample has some 210,000 clones; about 83% occur once, and the top ten carry around 7.3%. Specimen: peripheral blood. Receptors originate from a woman aged 45-59 years with active or convalescent COVID-19.

The chain has TRBV18 and TRBJ2-3, with D possibly matching TRBD1 (5 bases). Germline V gene lookup returns CDR1 KGHSH and CDR2 LQKENI. V dropped 1 base and J dropped 0 bases, with 11 bases sitting between them. The CDR3 contains 16 residues. This CDR3 reads CASSPQVDRSTDTQYF. The CDR3 DNA reads TGTGCCAGCTCACCACAAGTCGACAGAAGCACAGATACGCAGTATTTT.

This clone has just one count. This chain connects TRBV4-1 to TRBJ2-5; TRBD1 might be the D (5 bases). Trimming took 5 bases from V and 0 from J, leaving 13 bases between them. Germline CDR1 and CDR2: MGHRA and YSYEKL. This CDR3 comprises 15 residues. CDR3: CASSANLQDQETQYF. For the CDR3, the DNA is TGCGCCAGCAGCGCCAATCTACAGGACCAAGAGACCCAGTACTTC.

The chain carries TRBV6-5 and TRBJ1-3; 10 bases match TRBD1. J was trimmed by 4 bases and V by 6 bases; bases with no gene match: 6. Germline CDR1 reads MNHEY; CDR2 reads SVGAGI. There are 15 residues in the CDR3. The CDR3 nucleotides read TGTGCCAGCAGGATGGACAGGGGGAAAGGAAACACCATATATTTT. Residues: CASRMDRGKGNTIYF.

The J gene is TRBJ2-6, the V gene TRBV28; 7 nucleotides align to TRBD1. This CDR3 has 20 residues. The V segment lost 3 bases and the J segment 0 bases; nucleotides outside the gene matches: 14. The germline V gene encodes CDR1 MDHEN and CDR2 SYDVKM. In DNA form, the CDR3 reads TGTGCCAGCAGTTTGTTGGTTTCCGGGACAGCACACTCTGGGGCCAACGTCCTGACTTTC. Translating it yields CASSLLVSGTAHSGANVLTF.

The chain combines TRBV6-8 with TRBJ1-2; 8 bases match TRBD1. The ends lost 0 bases at V and 8 bases at J; junction bases unmatched: 14. The germline V gene has CDR1 MNHGY and CDR2 SAAAGT. There are 17 residues in the CDR3. The DNA for the CDR3 is TGTGCCAGCAGTTACTCGTCTCCCTCAAGGACAGGGAGAGGCTACACCTTC. Its protein is CASSYSSPSRTGRGYTF.

The chain links TRBV4-2 to TRBJ1-4, with TRBD1 as a possible D gene (5 bases). V was trimmed by 0 bases and J by 7 bases, leaving 12 bases between them. CDR1 is LGHNA, CDR2 YNFKEQ, per germline. The CDR3 consists of 15 residues. Written as DNA, the CDR3 is TGTGCCAGCAGCCAAGAGGGGGGGGTGAGTGAAAAACTGTTTTTT. It translates to CASSQEGGVSEKLFF.

This clone was found a few times. V is TRBV6-5 and J is TRBJ2-4; 7 bases match TRBD1. This CDR3 has 14 amino acids. V trimming: 6 bases; J trimming: 3 bases; junction bases outside the gene matches: 5. Germline CDR1 and CDR2: MNHEY and SVGAGI. The CDR3 nucleotides read TGTGCCAGCAGCCCCGGGACAGTCAAAAACATTCAGTACTTC. It codes for CASSPGTVKNIQYF.

The chain couples TRBV5-1 to TRBJ1-3; 9 bases match TRBD1. With 3 bases clipped from V and 6 bases from J, the junction kept 7 bases outside the gene matches. CDR1 and CDR2 (germline): SGHRS, YFSETQ. The CDR3 length is 15 residues. CDR3 coding DNA: TGCGCCAGCAGCTCAGCGGGACAGGGCCCAAACACCATATATTTT. This sequence encodes CASSSAGQGPNTIYF.

This clone was detected once. The V call is TRBV3-1 (or the pseudogene TRBV3-2), the J call TRBJ2-7, with D possibly matching TRBD2 (6 bases). In germline, CDR1 is LGHDT, CDR2 YNNKEL (reference sequence). The CDR3 contains 14 residues. The V gene lost 3 bases and the J gene lost 4 bases, with 13 bases spanning the gap. CDR3 bases: TGTGCCAGCAGCCACGGGAGAACCAAATACGAGCAGTACTTC. This translates into CASSHGRTKYEQYF.

This clone was detected once. This chain links TRBV20-1 with TRBJ2-3; 7 bases match TRBD1. Germline CDR1 reads DFQATT; CDR2 reads SNEGSKA (reference sequence). The junction had 6 bases not matched to a gene; V was cut back by 3 bases and J by 9 bases. CDR3 length: 12 residues. CDR3 amino acids: CSASPTGETQYF. The CDR3 nucleotides are TGCAGTGCTAGTCCTACAGGGGAAACGCAGTATTTT.

The V call is TRBV30, the J call TRBJ1-1; the D gene is possibly TRBD1 (5 bases). Germline V gene lookup returns CDR1 GTSNPN and CDR2 SVGIG (reference sequence). The CDR3 is 15 amino acids. Trimming took off 0 bases at V and 0 bases at J, with 11 bases between the two ends. Here the CDR3 reads CAWSVLGTLNTEAFF. As DNA, the CDR3 is TGTGCCTGGAGTGTACTCGGGACTTTGAACACTGAAGCTTTCTTT.

V and J are TRBV7-2 and TRBJ2-7; TRBD2 matches 8 bases. CDR1 is SGHTA, CDR2 FQGNSA, per germline. V gave up 3 bases and J gave up 6 bases; unmatched junction bases: 7. CDR3 length: 14 amino acids. CDR3 sequence reads: CASSFGTRSFEQYF. The CDR3, as DNA: TGTGCCAGCAGCTTTGGGACTAGGTCGTTCGAGCAGTACTTC.

The J gene is TRBJ1-1, the V gene TRBV7-9; D gene ambiguous. Per germline, CDR1 SEHNR and CDR2 FQNEAQ (reference sequence). The CDR3 has 11 residues. Deletions cut 4 bases from V and 11 bases from J, with 11 bases between. CDR3 sequence (DNA): TGTGCCAGCAGCTACCCCGGAGGGGCTTTCTTT. Translated: CASSYPGGAFF.

CDR3 sequence: CASSPSTGSLWTYEQYF. CDR3 nucleotide sequence: TGCGCCAGCAGCCCCAGCACGGGGAGTTTGTGGACCTACGAGCAGTACTTC. The chain uses TRBV4-1 and TRBJ2-7; TRBD2 is a possible D gene (5 bases). Germline values: CDR1 MGHRA, CDR2 YSYEKL. The CDR3 contains 17 residues. Trimming shortened V by 4 bases and J by 2 bases, and 21 bases separated the two germline ends.

The rearrangement joins TRBV7-9 to TRBJ1-5; TRBD1 is a possible D gene (6 bases). There are 12 residues in the CDR3. Trimming left V 10 bases short and J 1 base short, with 8 bases between. The germline CDR1 and CDR2 sequences are SEHNR and FQNEAQ (reference sequence). The CDR3 sequence: CATGESNQPQHF. The CDR3, as DNA: TGTGCCACAGGGGAGAGCAATCAGCCCCAGCATTTT. Supplemented by reference TRBV7-9 and TRBJ1-5, the full variable domain reads DTGVSQNPRHKITKRGQNVTFRCDPISEHNRLYWYRQTLGQGPEFLTYFQNEAQLEKSRLLSDRFSAERPKGSFSTLEIQRTEQGDSAMYLCATGESNQPQHFGDGTRLSIL.